Each of the 20 T cell receptor beta chains below was sequenced from the same sample in a study of blood T cell repertoires in COVID-19. Generated by immunoSEQ multiplex PCR, the TCRdb table keeps only in-frame clones and is missing some. The sample lists about 400,000 clones, roughly 90% occurring once. The sequencing input was PBMCs or T cells enriched from blood (not recorded which). These TCRs come from a woman aged 25 to 39 who had recovered from COVID-19.

The J gene is TRBJ1-1, the V gene TRBV4-1, with 12 nucleotides matching TRBD1. The germline V gene has CDR1 MGHRA and CDR2 YSYEKL. The CDR3 runs 16 residues. Losses at the gene ends were 4 bases for V and 7 bases for J; bases not matched to a gene: 10. CDR3 protein: CASSLPRGTGGLEAFF. The CDR3 coding sequence is TGCGCCAGCAGCCTACCCCGGGGGACAGGGGGCCTTGAAGCTTTCTTT.

The chain joins TRBV11-2 to TRBJ1-3; D call uncertain. The V gene lost 1 base and the J gene lost 0 bases, with 7 bases spanning the gap. Germline loops: CDR1 SGHAT, CDR2 FQNNGV. CDR3 length: 15 residues. DNA for the CDR3: TGTGCCAGCAGCTTAGGGGCGTCCTCTGGAAACACCATATATTTT. Translating gives CASSLGASSGNTIYF.

This clone was picked up a small number of times. V is TRBV11-3 and J is TRBJ2-7; D remains unclear. The V end was cut by 1 base, the J end by 5 bases, with 9 bases between. CDR3 length equals 13 residues. Germline loops: CDR1 SGHNT, CDR2 YENEEA. CDR3 residues: CASSLGAENEQYF. CDR3 nucleotide sequence: TGTGCCAGCAGCTTAGGGGCAGAGAACGAGCAGTACTTC. Full variable domain (rest looked up from reference TRBV11-3 and TRBJ2-7): EAGVVQSPRYKIIEKKQPVAFWCNPISGHNTLYWYLQNLGQGPELLIRYENEEAVDDSQLPKDRFSAERLKGVDSTLKIQPAELGDSAVYLCASSLGAENEQYFGPGTRLTVT.

The chain has TRBV29-1 and TRBJ1-1, with D maybe TRBD1 (6 bases). The CDR3 has 12 amino acids. Germline V CDR1 and CDR2: SQVTM, ANQGSEA. The V end lost 4 bases, the J end lost 10 bases, and 16 bases lay between the germline ends. The CDR3 reads CSVGNRDWGAFF. Here the CDR3 DNA reads TGCAGCGTTGGGAACAGGGATTGGGGAGCTTTCTTT.

DNA for the CDR3: TGTGCCAGCAGCTCGAGTCGGGACAGGGTGGCCGGGGAGCTGTTTTTT. It translates to CASSSSRDRVAGELFF. This chain joins TRBV7-6 and TRBJ2-2, with TRBD1 identical over 9 bases. J lost 6 bases, V lost 4 bases, and 9 bases had no gene match. The CDR3 spans 16 residues. The germline CDR1 and CDR2 sequences are SGHVS and FNYEAQ.

The chain uses TRBV29-1 and TRBJ1-2; 8 bases map to TRBD1. V was clipped by 6 bases and J by 4 bases; unmatched bases: 10. Germline V gene sequence: CDR1 SQVTM, CDR2 ANQGSEA. The CDR3 runs 14 residues. CDR3 residues: CSVRGQGGSYGYTF. Written as DNA, the CDR3 is TGCAGCGTACGAGGACAGGGAGGAAGCTATGGCTACACCTTC.

Concerning this clone itself: The sample has other DNA sequences that encode this CDR3 too. This chain joins TRBV9 and TRBJ1-4; 8 bases are a match to TRBD1. Germline CDR1 is SGDLS and CDR2 is YYNGEE. CDR3 length: 15 amino acids. V shed 4 bases, J shed 2 bases, and the junction held 4 bases outside the gene matches. CDR3 in amino acids: CASSPQGATNEKLFF. CDR3 nucleotide sequence: TGTGCCAGCAGCCCCCAGGGGGCTACTAATGAAAAACTGTTTTTT.

V gene TRBV6-2 or TRBV6-3 combines with J gene TRBJ2-7; perhaps TRBD2 as D (5 bases). The germline gives CDR1 MNHEY, CDR2 SVGEGT. The CDR3 extends over 13 amino acids. Trimming pared 4 bases from V and 7 bases from J, leaving 14 bases between. CDR3 residues: CASSWTEAREQYF. The CDR3 bases are TGTGCCAGCAGTTGGACGGAGGCGCGAGAGCAGTACTTC.

V and J are TRBV6-5 and TRBJ2-4, with D unresolved. This CDR3 contains 13 residues. V lost 4 bases, J lost 4 bases, and 8 bases lay in between. Germline V gives CDR1 MNHEY, CDR2 SVGAGI. CDR3 sequence reads: CASSFGSKNIQYF. The CDR3 DNA reads as TGTGCCAGCAGTTTTGGCAGTAAAAACATTCAGTACTTC.

This rearrangement joins TRBV19 to TRBJ2-7, with TRBD1 as a possible D gene (6 bases). Trimming stripped 3 bases from V and 4 bases from J, with 16 bases between. The germline gives CDR1 LNHDA, CDR2 SQIVND (reference sequence). The CDR3 sequence is 15 residues long. CDR3 sequence: CASSINTGIMYEQYF. The CDR3 DNA is TGTGCCAGTAGTATTAATACAGGGATCATGTACGAGCAGTACTTC.

This chain uses TRBV5-1 with TRBJ1-1; D gene unclear. With 0 bases removed from V and 2 bases from J, the gap between germline ends came to 8 bases. This CDR3 has 14 amino acids. The germline gives CDR1 SGHRS, CDR2 YFSETQ. The CDR3 sequence: CASSLELTNTEAFF. CDR3 in DNA: TGCGCCAGCAGCTTGGAACTGACAAACACTGAAGCTTTCTTT.

The rearrangement uses TRBV19 and TRBJ2-1, with 10 bases lining up with TRBD1. Germline assignment: CDR1 LNHDA and CDR2 SQIVND (reference sequence). The CDR3 contains 14 residues. V was pared by 6 bases and J by 6 bases, with 5 bases of the junction left unmatched. The CDR3 here is CASRTGQGGNEQFF. The CDR3 DNA reads TGTGCCAGTAGAACCGGACAGGGGGGCAATGAGCAGTTCTTC.

The V call is TRBV2, the J call TRBJ1-6, with a weak D call TRBD1 (5 bases). The CDR3 is made up of 15 amino acids. V lost 3 bases and J 2 bases, leaving 8 bases between the germline ends. The germline CDR1 and CDR2 sequences are SNHLY and FYNNEI. The DNA of the CDR3 is TGTGCCAGCAGTGAGGTGACAGCCTATAATTCACCCCTCCACTTT. Its translation: CASSEVTAYNSPLHF.

The gene calls are TRBV6-4 and TRBJ2-7, with a possible D match to TRBD2 (5 bases). Trimming shortened V by 4 bases and J by 2 bases, and 12 bases separated the two germline ends. CDR1 and CDR2 (germline): MRHNA, SNTAGT. The CDR3 sequence is 14 residues long. The CDR3, as DNA: TGTGCCAGCAGTGTCCGAAGCGGACCCTACGAGCAGTACTTC. Protein: CASSVRSGPYEQYF.

The chain carries TRBV19 and TRBJ1-6; 7 nucleotides agree with TRBD1. In germline, CDR1 is LNHDA, CDR2 SQIVND (reference sequence). Trimming cost V 4 bases and J 6 bases; bases outside gene matches: 12. The CDR3 consists of 17 residues. The CDR3 here is CASSSLNRGGGNSPLHF. Here the CDR3 DNA reads TGTGCCAGTAGTAGCCTAAACAGGGGCGGAGGTAATTCACCCCTCCACTTT.

The chain employs TRBV7-8 and TRBJ1-2, with D maybe TRBD1 (5 bases). The length of the CDR3 is 12 residues. The V gene's germline CDR1 is SGHVS and CDR2 FQNEAQ. V lost 6 bases and J lost 6, with 11 bases in between. CDR3 nucleotide sequence: TGTGCCAGCAGTCAGGGTAGAGATGGCTACACCTTC. Amino acid sequence: CASSQGRDGYTF.

About this clone itself: A read error may account for a junction end that differs from germline. CDR3 coding DNA: TGTGCCAGCACCTTACGCGGGACCCAGTACTTC. It translates to CASTLRGTQYF. The rearrangement links TRBV7-2 to TRBJ2-5, with D hard to call. Germline V gene lookup returns CDR1 SGHTA and CDR2 FQGNSA. This CDR3 comprises 11 residues.

The J gene is TRBJ1-1, the V gene TRBV20-1; 8 bases match TRBD1. The germline V gene has CDR1 DFQATT and CDR2 SNEGSKA (reference sequence). The V gene end was trimmed by 1 base and the J gene end by 11 bases; junction bases not matched to a gene: 3. The CDR3 length is 11 residues. CDR3 in DNA: TGCAGTGCTAGAGGGACAGGGTCCGCTTTCTTT. It yields the protein CSARGTGSAFF.

The J gene is TRBJ2-2, the V gene TRBV6-5, with D perhaps matching TRBD2 (6 bases). The germline CDR1 and CDR2 sequences are MNHEY and SVGAGI. There are 13 residues in the CDR3. V was shortened by 8 bases and J by 5 bases, with 12 bases between the two germline ends. The CDR3 sequence is CASVRGTTGELFF. The CDR3 bases are TGTGCCAGCGTACGGGGGACGACCGGGGAGCTGTTTTTT.

The chain employs TRBV11-2 and TRBJ1-1; D may be TRBD1 (5 bases). Germline loops: CDR1 SGHAT, CDR2 FQNNGV. The CDR3 runs to 15 residues. Between the trimmed V and J ends, which lost 4 bases and 0 bases, there was a span of 12 bases. CDR3 sequence (DNA): TGTGCCAGCAGCTCCCGGGCGGGGCTGAACACTGAAGCTTTCTTT. It specifies CASSSRAGLNTEAFF.